One sample yielded the 23 T cell receptor beta chains listed below, sequenced in a study of blood T cell repertoires in COVID-19. Measured with immunoSEQ multiplex PCR; TCRdb has only the in-frame clones, and not every one. The sample has some 370,000 clones; around 89% are singletons. Sample: peripheral blood. The receptors shown here come from a man aged 35 to 55 with acute or convalescent COVID-19.

V usage is TRBV6-2 or TRBV6-3 and J usage is TRBJ2-7, with 7 bases matching TRBD1. CDR1 MNHEY and CDR2 SVGEGT come from the germline V gene. Trimming at V came to 4 bases and at J to 3 bases, leaving 15 bases not matched to a gene. This CDR3 region has 17 residues. The CDR3 here is CASSSLMTGRTFYEQYF. The CDR3 nucleotides are TGTGCCAGCAGTTCCCTGATGACAGGGCGGACTTTCTACGAGCAGTACTTC.

The V and J genes are TRBV5-4 and TRBJ1-3; 9 nucleotides agree with TRBD1. The ends lost 5 bases at V and 4 bases at J; junction bases unmatched: 7. In germline, CDR1 is SGHNT, CDR2 YYREEE (reference sequence). The CDR3 has 15 amino acids. CDR3 residues: CASRADRGVGNTIYF. CDR3 nucleotides: TGTGCCAGCAGGGCAGACAGGGGGGTAGGAAACACCATATATTTT.

In this sample, this clone turned up once. V is TRBV27 and J is TRBJ2-5; 7 nucleotides line up with TRBD2. This CDR3 spans 16 amino acids. Unmatched junction bases numbered 10, after V lost 5 bases and J lost 1 base. Per germline, CDR1 MNHEY and CDR2 SMNVEV (reference sequence). The CDR3 is CASSPQPRGVQETQYF. The CDR3 nucleotides are TGTGCCAGCAGTCCCCAACCCCGGGGGGTCCAAGAGACCCAGTACTTC.

This clone has a single count. The V and J genes are TRBV3-1 (or the pseudogene TRBV3-2) and TRBJ1-2; TRBD1 is a possible D gene (6 bases). The CDR3 runs to 15 residues. Trimming cost V 1 base and J 6 bases, with 15 bases left between them. Per the germline V gene, CDR1 is LGHDT and CDR2 is YNNKEL (reference sequence). The CDR3 is CASSQVLPGANGYTF. The CDR3 DNA is TGTGCCAGCAGCCAAGTCCTGCCAGGGGCTAATGGCTACACCTTC.

V and J are TRBV21-1 and TRBJ2-7; the table assigns TRBD1, which was not confirmed against the DNA. TRBV21-1 is noted as a pseudogene. The CDR3 contains 15 residues. The DNA of the CDR3 is TGTGCCAGCAGCAAAGCTTATAGGGGTTGCTACGAGCAGTACTTC. Translated: CASSKAYRGCYEQYF.

This rearrangement joins TRBV3-1 (or the pseudogene TRBV3-2) to TRBJ1-1, with 7 bases aligning to TRBD1. The germline V gene has CDR1 LGHDT and CDR2 YNNKEL (reference sequence). This CDR3 comprises 14 residues. Unmatched junction bases numbered 8, after V lost 0 bases and J lost 10 bases. In DNA, the CDR3 is TGTGCCAGCAGCCAAGAGTTTTGGGCAGGGGGAGCTTTCTTT. Protein: CASSQEFWAGGAFF.

The rearrangement joins TRBV18 to TRBJ2-3, with 7 bases identical to TRBD2. V shed 6 bases, J shed 2 bases, and the junction held 8 bases outside the gene matches. The CDR3 is 15 residues long. The V gene's germline CDR1 is KGHSH and CDR2 LQKENI. In DNA, the CDR3 is TGTGCCAGCTCTCAACCGGGACTACCCACAGATACGCAGTATTTT. Translating it yields CASSQPGLPTDTQYF. The full variable domain, its missing parts supplied by reference TRBV18 and TRBJ2-3, is NAGVMQNPRHLVRRRGQEARLRCSPMKGHSHVYWYRQLPEEGLKFMVYLQKENIIDESGMPKERFSAEFPKEGPSILRIQQVVRGDSAAYFCASSQPGLPTDTQYFGPGTRLTVL.

This chain's CDR3 is CASSDRDRGHEKLFF. The CDR3 coding sequence is TGTGCCAGCAGTGACCGGGACAGGGGGCATGAAAAACTGTTTTTT. The chain employs TRBV6-1 and TRBJ1-4, with 12 bases lining up with TRBD1. The CDR3 extends over 15 amino acids. V lost 3 bases to trimming and J lost 6 bases; unmatched junction nucleotides: 2. Per the germline V gene, CDR1 is MNHNS and CDR2 is SASEGT.

The rearrangement joins TRBV7-9 to TRBJ1-1; 7 bases map to TRBD1. This CDR3 has 16 residues. Germline values: CDR1 SEHNR, CDR2 FQNEAQ (reference sequence). Trimming removed 0 bases from V and 3 bases from J; junction bases left unmatched: 7. CDR3 loop: CASSLALGRGDTEAFF. The CDR3 DNA reads TGTGCCAGCAGCTTAGCTCTCGGCAGGGGGGACACTGAAGCTTTCTTT. Based on the CDR3 plus reference TRBV7-9 and TRBJ1-1, the full variable domain is DTGVSQNPRHKITKRGQNVTFRCDPISEHNRLYWYRQTLGQGPEFLTYFQNEAQLEKSRLLSDRFSAERPKGSFSTLEIQRTEQGDSAMYLCASSLALGRGDTEAFFGQGTRLTVV.

V usage is TRBV7-2 and J usage is TRBJ2-3, with TRBD2 matching 9 bases. Per germline, CDR1 SGHTA and CDR2 FQGNSA. J was trimmed by 4 bases and V by 6 bases; bases with no gene match: 5. This CDR3 contains 14 residues. CDR3 coding DNA: TGTGCCAGCAGTCCGGGACTAGCCTCAGATACGCAGTATTTT. It specifies CASSPGLASDTQYF.

CDR3 nucleotide sequence: TGTGCCAGCAGTTTCGACGGGGTTGGGAACACCATATATTTT. Its protein is CASSFDGVGNTIYF. The chain has TRBV3-1 (or the pseudogene TRBV3-2) and TRBJ1-3; no definite D call. The CDR3 runs 14 residues. Germline loops: CDR1 LGHDT, CDR2 YNNKEL (reference sequence). The V end was cut by 6 bases, the J end by 7 bases, with 16 bases between.

The chain joins TRBV27 to TRBJ2-1, with 7 bases lining up with TRBD2. The CDR3 consists of 16 residues. From germline, CDR1 is MNHEY and CDR2 SMNVEV (reference sequence). Unmatched junction bases numbered 9, after V lost 5 bases and J lost 2 bases. CDR3 in amino acids: CASSRSGIRAYNEQFF. In DNA form, the CDR3 reads TGTGCCAGCAGTAGAAGCGGGATAAGGGCCTACAATGAGCAGTTCTTC.

The chain combines TRBV7-8 with TRBJ2-5, with D perhaps matching TRBD2 (5 bases). This CDR3 is built from 12 residues. Trimming left V 5 bases short and J 5 bases short, with 9 bases between. Germline values: CDR1 SGHVS, CDR2 FQNEAQ. This CDR3 is CASSQLGETQYF. Written as DNA, the CDR3 is TGTGCCAGCAGCCAACTAGGGGAGACCCAGTACTTC.

The chain has TRBV27 and TRBJ2-1, with 10 nucleotides matching TRBD2. V lost 6 bases and J lost 1; bases outside the gene matches: 12. This CDR3 is 18 amino acids long. The germline CDR1 and CDR2 sequences are MNHEY and SMNVEV (reference sequence). CDR3 region: CASRPGLAGDKSYNEQFF. CDR3 sequence (DNA): TGTGCCAGCAGACCAGGGCTAGCGGGAGATAAGTCCTACAATGAGCAGTTCTTC.

The chain joins TRBV9 to TRBJ1-1, with D perhaps matching TRBD1 (5 bases). The CDR3 has 15 amino acids. Trimming shortened V by 3 bases and J by 5 bases, and 17 bases separated the two germline ends. Looked up from germline, CDR1 is SGDLS and CDR2 is YYNGEE. This CDR3 is CASSGRQTVVTEAFF. The CDR3 DNA reads as TGTGCCAGCAGCGGCAGACAGACGGTTGTAACTGAAGCTTTCTTT.

This rearrangement joins TRBV9 to TRBJ1-5, with D unresolved. The CDR3 extends over 14 amino acids. Germline values: CDR1 SGDLS, CDR2 YYNGEE. Trimming cost V 2 bases and J 5 bases, with 11 bases left between them. The CDR3 here is CASSVGSGDQPQHF. The CDR3 region has the DNA TGTGCCAGCAGCGTCGGGAGTGGGGATCAGCCCCAGCATTTT.

This clone was seen only once. J is TRBJ2-5 and V is TRBV9; 9 bases agree with TRBD2. Germline CDR1 SGDLS, CDR2 YYNGEE. J gave up 4 bases and V 0 bases, and 7 bases lay outside the gene matches. CDR3 size: 16 residues. CDR3 amino acids: CASSVGAAGGRETQYF. CDR3 DNA sequence: TGTGCCAGCAGCGTAGGGGCGGCGGGGGGGCGAGAGACCCAGTACTTC.

V gene TRBV6-2 or TRBV6-3 combines with J gene TRBJ1-2; D may be TRBD1 (5 bases). V shed 2 bases and J shed 3 bases, with 13 bases lying between them. The CDR3 is made up of 15 amino acids. Looked up from germline, CDR1 is MNHEY and CDR2 is SVGEGT. CDR3 loop: CASSYGQQAYYGYTF. DNA for the CDR3: TGTGCCAGCAGTTACGGTCAACAGGCTTACTATGGCTACACCTTC.

The chain carries TRBV3-1 (or the pseudogene TRBV3-2) and TRBJ1-2, with TRBD1 matching 12 bases. Trimming removed 6 bases from V and 6 bases from J; junction bases left unmatched: 2. The V gene's germline CDR1 is LGHDT and CDR2 YNNKEL (reference sequence). The CDR3 is 13 amino acids. DNA of the CDR3: TGTGCCAGCAGGGGGACAGGGGGCGATGGCTACACCTTC. It yields the protein CASRGTGGDGYTF.

This clone was seen more than once but under ten times. The rearrangement joins TRBV6-5 to TRBJ1-2, with D tentatively TRBD1 (5 bases). There are 13 residues in the CDR3. Trimming took off 2 bases at V and 8 bases at J, with 12 bases between the two ends. In germline, CDR1 is MNHEY, CDR2 SVGAGI. The CDR3 sequence: CASSYTGGEGYTF. CDR3 coding DNA: TGTGCCAGCAGTTACACCGGGGGGGAGGGCTACACCTTC.

The genes are TRBV7-9 and TRBJ2-7, with a tentative D call TRBD2 (6 bases). Trimming took off 5 bases at V and 0 bases at J, with 17 bases between the two ends. In germline, CDR1 is SEHNR, CDR2 FQNEAQ (reference sequence). This CDR3 is built from 16 residues. DNA for the CDR3: TGTGCCAGCAGCCAAATCGCGGGACGGAGCTCCTACGAGCAGTACTTC. Translated: CASSQIAGRSSYEQYF.

The rearrangement links TRBV11-2 to TRBJ1-3; D unclear. Germline CDR1 reads SGHAT; CDR2 reads FQNNGV. V lost 0 bases to trimming and J lost 2 bases, with 11 bases between them. The CDR3 has 16 residues. The CDR3 here is CASSLEVWEAGNTIYF. The CDR3 coding sequence is TGTGCCAGCAGCTTAGAGGTATGGGAGGCTGGAAACACCATATATTTT.

The chain employs TRBV9 and TRBJ2-7; D is undetermined. V was shortened by 0 bases and J by 3 bases, with 10 bases between the two germline ends. The CDR3 runs to 14 residues. Germline CDR1 is SGDLS and CDR2 is YYNGEE. CDR3 nucleotide sequence: TGTGCCAGCAGCGTAGACTACCTGGGCTACGAGCAGTACTTC. Protein: CASSVDYLGYEQYF. Together with reference TRBV9 and TRBJ2-7, the CDR3 gives the full variable domain: DSGVTQTPKHLITATGQRVTLRCSPRSGDLSVYWYQQSLDQGLQFLIQYYNGEERAKGNILERFSAQQFPDLHSELNLSSLELGDSALYFCASSVDYLGYEQYFGPGTRLTVT.